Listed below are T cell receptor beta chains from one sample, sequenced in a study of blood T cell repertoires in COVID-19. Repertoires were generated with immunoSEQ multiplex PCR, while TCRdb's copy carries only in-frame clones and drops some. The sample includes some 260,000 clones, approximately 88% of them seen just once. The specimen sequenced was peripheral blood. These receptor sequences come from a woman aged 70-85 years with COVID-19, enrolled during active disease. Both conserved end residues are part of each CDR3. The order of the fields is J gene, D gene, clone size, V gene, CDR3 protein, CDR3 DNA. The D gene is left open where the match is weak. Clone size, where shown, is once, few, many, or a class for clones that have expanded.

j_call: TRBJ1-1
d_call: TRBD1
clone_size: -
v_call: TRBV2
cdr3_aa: CASRARTGQTEAFF
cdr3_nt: TGTGCCAGCAGGGCTAGGACAGGGCAGACTGAAGCTTTCTTT

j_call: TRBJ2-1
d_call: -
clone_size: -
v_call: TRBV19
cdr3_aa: CATRTVFEQFF
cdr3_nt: TGTGCCACCCGGACAGTTTTTGAGCAGTTCTTC

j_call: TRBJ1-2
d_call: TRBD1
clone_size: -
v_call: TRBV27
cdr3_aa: CASSRDSSYGYTF
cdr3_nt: TGTGCCAGCAGTCGGGACAGTTCTTATGGCTACACCTTC

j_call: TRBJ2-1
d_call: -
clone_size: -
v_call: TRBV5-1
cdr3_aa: CASSSIEGAINEQFF
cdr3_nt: TGCGCCAGCAGCTCCATTGAGGGAGCCATCAATGAGCAGTTCTTC

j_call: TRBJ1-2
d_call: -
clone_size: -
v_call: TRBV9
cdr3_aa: CASSVDWGGYGYTF
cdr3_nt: TGTGCCAGCAGCGTAGATTGGGGCGGCTATGGCTACACCTTC

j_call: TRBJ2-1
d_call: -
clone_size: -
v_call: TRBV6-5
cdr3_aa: CASRGPAVHNEQFF
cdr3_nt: TGTGCCAGCAGGGGGCCAGCCGTTCACAATGAGCAGTTCTTC

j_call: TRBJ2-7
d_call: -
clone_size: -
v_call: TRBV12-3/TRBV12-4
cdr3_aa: CASSLYYEQYF
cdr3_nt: TGTGCCAGCAGTCTGTACTACGAGCAGTACTTC

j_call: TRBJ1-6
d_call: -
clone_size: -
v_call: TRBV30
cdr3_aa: CAWSVKAGSPLHF
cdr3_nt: TGTGCCTGGAGTGTAAAGGCGGGTTCACCCCTCCACTTT

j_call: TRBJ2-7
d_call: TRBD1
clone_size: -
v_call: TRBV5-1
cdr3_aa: CASSYTNRGDEQYF
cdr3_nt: TGCGCCAGCAGCTATACGAACAGGGGCGACGAGCAGTACTTC

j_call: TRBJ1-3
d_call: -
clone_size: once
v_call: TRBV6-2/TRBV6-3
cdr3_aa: CASSYLQGGNTIYF
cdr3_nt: TGTGCCAGCAGTTACCTCCAGGGAGGAAACACCATATATTTT

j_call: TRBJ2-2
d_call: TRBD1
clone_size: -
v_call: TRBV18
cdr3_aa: CASSHRQGVNTGELFF
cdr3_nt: TGTGCCAGCTCACACAGACAGGGGGTTAACACCGGGGAGCTGTTTTTT

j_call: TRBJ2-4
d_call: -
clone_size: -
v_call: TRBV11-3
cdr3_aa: CASSLEPRGKRYF
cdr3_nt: TGTGCCAGCAGCTTAGAACCCCGGGGGAAGAGGTACTTC